This is a list of T cell receptor beta chains from one sample in a study of blood T cells in healthy people across ages. TCRdb used MiXCR to reprocess the 5' RACE reads, holding one entry per CDR3 protein. The table shows around 1,000,000 distinct CDR3 sequences, with approximately 26% occurring only once. The data also belong to a second study, concerning T cells of mothers and their children.

Sequencing was performed on blood. These TCRs come from a girl aged 2-10 years in good health. Each CDR3 is given with its conserved first and last residue. The D gene is left open where the match is weak. Size tells how often a clone was seen (once, few, many) or the class of an expanded clone, and some rows leave it out.

CDR3 protein: CASSQLDRDTGELFF
CDR3 DNA: TGCGCCAGCAGCCAATTAGACCGAGACACCGGGGAGCTGTTTTTT
D gene: NA
clone size: few
J gene: TRBJ2-2
V gene: TRBV4-1

CDR3 protein: CASSPPMENTEAFF
CDR3 DNA: TGTGCCAGCAGTCCCCCGATGGAGAACACTGAAGCTTTCTTT
D gene: NA
clone size: few
J gene: TRBJ1-1
V gene: TRBV6-5

CDR3 protein: CSVTLVPGQGVPYEQYF
CDR3 DNA: TGCAGCGTGACCCTGGTCCCGGGACAGGGGGTCCCCTACGAGCAGTACTTC
D gene: TRBD1
clone size: NA
J gene: TRBJ2-7
V gene: TRBV29-1

CDR3 protein: CASSSPGQAGTEAFF
CDR3 DNA: TGTGCCAGCAGCTCACCCGGACAGGCGGGCACTGAAGCTTTCTTT
D gene: TRBD1
clone size: NA
J gene: TRBJ1-1
V gene: TRBV5-4

CDR3 protein: CSVPLHAGKYNEQFF
CDR3 DNA: TGCAGCGTTCCGTTACACGCGGGAAAGTACAATGAGCAGTTCTTC
D gene: NA
clone size: NA
J gene: TRBJ2-1
V gene: TRBV29-1

CDR3 protein: CASSYTGSGTDTQYF
CDR3 DNA: TGTGCCAGCAGTTATACAGGGTCGGGCACAGATACGCAGTATTTT
D gene: NA
clone size: NA
J gene: TRBJ2-3
V gene: TRBV28

CDR3 protein: CASTVAGDQPQHF
CDR3 DNA: TGTGCCAGCACAGTGGCCGGCGATCAGCCCCAGCATTTT
D gene: NA
clone size: few
J gene: TRBJ1-5
V gene: TRBV6-6

CDR3 protein: CSAMTGILTEAFF
CDR3 DNA: TGCAGTGCTATGACAGGTATTCTGACTGAAGCTTTCTTT
D gene: NA
clone size: once
J gene: TRBJ1-1
V gene: TRBV20-1

CDR3 protein: CASSGVAGNEQFF
CDR3 DNA: TGTGCCAGCAGTGGAGTCGCAGGGAATGAGCAGTTCTTC
D gene: NA
clone size: NA
J gene: TRBJ2-1
V gene: TRBV6-2/TRBV6-3

CDR3 protein: CASKVDWESNQPQHF
CDR3 DNA: TGTGCCAGCAAAGTTGACTGGGAGAGCAATCAGCCCCAGCATTTT
D gene: NA
clone size: NA
J gene: TRBJ1-5
V gene: TRBV28

CDR3 protein: CATRKGASGSNEQFF
CDR3 DNA: TGTGCCACCAGAAAAGGAGCTAGCGGGAGCAATGAGCAGTTCTTC
D gene: TRBD2
clone size: few
J gene: TRBJ2-1
V gene: TRBV24-1

CDR3 protein: CASSFTGGDSPLHF
CDR3 DNA: TGTGCCAGCAGTTTCACAGGGGGGGATTCACCCCTCCACTTT
D gene: TRBD1
clone size: NA
J gene: TRBJ1-6
V gene: TRBV28

CDR3 protein: CASSFWGRYQNNEQFF
CDR3 DNA: TGTGCCAGCAGCTTTTGGGGGAGGTACCAAAACAATGAGCAGTTCTTC
D gene: NA
clone size: few
J gene: TRBJ2-1
V gene: TRBV11-2

CDR3 protein: CASTFRSGLSGLYEQYF
CDR3 DNA: TGTGCCAGCACTTTCAGGTCGGGCCTTAGCGGGCTCTACGAGCAGTACTTC
D gene: TRBD2
clone size: NA
J gene: TRBJ2-7
V gene: TRBV6-5

CDR3 protein: CASSQYSSYNEQFF
CDR3 DNA: TGTGCCAGCAGCCAATATAGCTCCTACAATGAGCAGTTCTTC
D gene: NA
clone size: NA
J gene: TRBJ2-1
V gene: TRBV12-3/TRBV12-4